These T cell receptor beta chains were read from a single sample in a study of blood T cells in healthy people across ages. A single record per CDR3 protein comes from TCRdb applying MiXCR to the 5' RACE reads. This table has approximately 770,000 distinct CDR3 sequences, about three fifths appearing once. What was sequenced was blood. The receptor source for this set is a man aged 25-40 years in good health. CDR3s include the opening cysteine and the closing phenylalanine or tryptophan. The D gene is left open where the match is weak. Not all rows give a size; the values are once, few, many and, for expanded clones, a class.

J | size | V | D | CDR3 | DNA
TRBJ2-7 | . | TRBV5-6 | . | CASSTPGLDLYEQYF | TGTGCCAGCAGTACCCCGGGACTGGACTTGTACGAGCAGTACTTC
TRBJ2-7 | few | TRBV7-2 | . | CASTTGPSEQYF | TGTGCCAGCACCACAGGCCCCTCCGAGCAGTACTTC
TRBJ2-1 | . | TRBV4-3 | TRBD2 | CASSQRTSGPYNEQFF | TGCGCCAGCAGCCAACGGACTAGCGGACCCTACAATGAGCAGTTCTTC
TRBJ1-5 | few | TRBV12-3/TRBV12-4 | . | CASSFSGYSQPQHF | TGTGCCAGCAGTTTCTCAGGGTACAGTCAGCCCCAGCATTTT
TRBJ2-7 | . | TRBV15 | TRBD2 | CATRLSGSGEQYF | TGTGCCACCAGACTTAGCGGGAGTGGCGAGCAGTACTTC
TRBJ2-1 | once | TRBV7-9 | . | CASSSTRIPYNERFF | TGTGCCAGCAGCTCTACTAGAATCCCCTACAATGAGCGGTTCTTC
TRBJ2-3 | . | TRBV4-3 | . | CASSQRGRAADTQYF | TGCGCCAGCAGCCAAAGGGGCCGAGCGGCAGATACGCAGTATTTT
TRBJ2-5 | . | TRBV28 | . | CAGSLLSETQYF | TGTGCCGGCAGTTTACTTTCCGAGACCCAGTACTTC
TRBJ2-5 | few | TRBV20-1 | TRBD2 | CSARERGLAGSLMETQYF | TGCAGTGCTAGAGAAAGGGGACTAGCGGGTAGCTTAATGGAGACCCAGTACTTC
TRBJ2-1 | few | TRBV29-1 | . | CSTPLGLEFNEQFF | TGCAGCACCCCCCTAGGTCTTGAGTTCAATGAGCAGTTCTTC
TRBJ2-1 | . | TRBV4-1 | . | CASSPKGRAPANEQFF | TGCGCCAGCAGTCCAAAAGGTCGGGCCCCAGCCAATGAGCAGTTCTTC
TRBJ1-1 | many | TRBV7-2 | . | CASSLAASQNTEAFF | TGTGCCAGCAGCTTAGCGGCCAGTCAGAACACTGAAGCTTTCTTT
TRBJ1-5 | . | TRBV6-6 | TRBD1 | CASSYFRDRGFNQPQHF | TGTGCCAGCAGTTACTTCCGGGACAGGGGATTCAATCAGCCCCAGCATTTT
TRBJ1-6 | . | TRBV7-2 | . | CASSPEDRYYNSPLHF | TGTGCCAGCAGCCCCGAGGACAGATACTATAATTCACCCCTCCACTTT
TRBJ1-3 | . | TRBV6-5 | . | CASSTTVGNTIYF | TGTGCCAGCAGTACGACTGTAGGAAACACCATATATTTT
TRBJ2-7 | few | TRBV5-1 | . | CASRSTGPLYEQYF | TGCGCCAGCAGGTCCACCGGGCCCCTCTACGAGCAGTACTTC
TRBJ2-5 | . | TRBV7-2 | TRBD2 | CASSSGLAGGIREETQYF | TGTGCCAGCAGCTCAGGACTAGCGGGGGGGATACGAGAAGAGACCCAGTACTTC
TRBJ1-2 | few | TRBV20-1 | . | CSAGDGPYGYTF | TGCAGTGCAGGGGACGGACCCTATGGCTACACCTTC
TRBJ1-1 | . | TRBV5-1 | . | CASSLRVDDTEAFF | TGCGCCAGCAGCTTGAGGGTTGATGACACTGAAGCTTTCTTT
TRBJ2-1 | few | TRBV20-1 | TRBD2 | CSARDLGLAGPYNEQFF | TGCAGTGCTAGAGATTTGGGACTAGCGGGACCATACAATGAGCAGTTCTTC
TRBJ2-3 | . | TRBV20-1 | TRBD2 | CSAGISGITDTQYF | TGCAGTGCTGGAATTAGCGGGATTACAGATACGCAGTATTTT
TRBJ2-7 | . | TRBV6-2/TRBV6-3 | . | CASSYYSYEQYF | TGTGCCAGCAGTTACTACTCCTACGAGCAGTACTTC
TRBJ1-2 | . | TRBV6-2/TRBV6-3 | . | CASSYPAPGGDYGYTF | TGTGCCAGCAGTTACCCTGCGCCGGGAGGAGACTATGGCTACACCTTC
TRBJ2-7 | . | TRBV3-1 | . | CASSQDTGASYNEQYF | TGTGCCAGCAGCCAAGATACAGGAGCTTCCTACAATGAGCAGTACTTC
TRBJ1-1 | . | TRBV29-1 | . | CSVEDLGTENAEAFF | TGCAGCGTTGAAGATTTAGGGACGGAGAACGCTGAAGCTTTCTTT
TRBJ2-1 | . | TRBV12-3/TRBV12-4 | TRBD2 | CASSFEREGGNEQFF | TGTGCCAGCAGTTTTGAGCGGGAGGGAGGCAATGAGCAGTTCTTC
TRBJ2-5 | . | TRBV5-1 | . | CASSSIGAETQYF | TGCGCCAGTAGTTCTATCGGAGCAGAGACCCAGTACTTC
TRBJ2-7 | . | TRBV15 | . | CATSIIGSYEQYF | TGTGCCACCAGCATCATAGGTTCCTACGAGCAGTACTTC
TRBJ2-5 | . | TRBV20-1 | . | CSAREVTPGGETQYF | TGCAGTGCTAGAGAAGTGACACCTGGTGGGGAGACCCAGTACTTC
TRBJ1-4 | . | TRBV7-9 | . | CASSLGRGFPYNEKLFF | TGTGCCAGCAGCTTAGGGAGGGGGTTTCCCTATAATGAAAAACTGTTTTTT
TRBJ2-7 | . | TRBV5-4 | TRBD2 | CASSLVGRASYEQYF | TGTGCCAGCAGCTTGGTGGGGAGGGCCTCCTACGAGCAGTACTTC
TRBJ2-5 | few | TRBV7-9 | TRBD2 | CASSHTSGREQETQYF | TGTGCCAGCAGCCATACTAGCGGGAGGGAACAAGAGACCCAGTACTTC
TRBJ1-6 | once | TRBV19 | . | CASRRGQTADSPLHF | TGTGCCAGTAGACGGGGGCAAACAGCGGATTCACCCCTCCACTTT
TRBJ1-1 | few | TRBV29-1 | . | CSVEEPAEAFF | TGCAGCGTTGAAGAGCCAGCTGAAGCTTTCTTT
TRBJ2-7 | . | TRBV28 | TRBD1 | CASSLTGTVKQYF | TGTGCCAGCAGTCTAACCGGGACAGTGAAGCAGTACTTC
TRBJ1-2 | many | TRBV30 | TRBD1 | CASRGQGSLYRGYTF | TGTGCGTCGCGGGGACAGGGGTCCCTTTACCGTGGCTACACCTTC
TRBJ1-6 | few | TRBV4-3 | . | CASSQETPAYSPLHF | TGCGCCAGCAGCCAAGAGACCCCAGCATATTCACCCCTCCACTTT
TRBJ1-2 | . | TRBV29-1 | TRBD1 | CSVPTYGTDNYGYTF | TGCAGCGTCCCTACTTACGGGACAGATAACTATGGCTACACCTTC
TRBJ2-5 | many | TRBV5-1 | TRBD2 | CASSLGLAAQETQYF | TGCGCCAGCAGCTTGGGACTAGCGGCCCAAGAGACCCAGTACTTC
TRBJ2-3 | . | TRBV27 | . | CASSLLGRIDTQYF | TGTGCCAGCAGTTTATTAGGGCGAATAGATACGCAGTATTTT